Below are 15 T cell receptor beta chains sequenced from a single sample in a study of identical twins. MiXCR was run by TCRdb on the 5' RACE reads, yielding one entry per CDR3 protein. The sample holds a few hundred thousand distinct CDR3 sequences, approximately 25% seen once. The sample also formed part of further work on T cells expressing NK-cell markers.

What was sequenced was CD4+ T cells sorted from blood. Source of these receptors: a woman younger than 35 in good health.

The chain carries TRBV10-3 and TRBJ2-1; 10 bases agree with TRBD2. This CDR3 contains 15 residues. Germline CDR1 is ENHRY and CDR2 is SYGVKD. Trimming removed 6 bases from V and 6 bases from J; junction bases left unmatched: 8. DNA for the CDR3: TGTGCCATCAGCCCCGGGACTAGCGCGGCCAATGAGCAGTTCTTC. Translating gives CAISPGTSAANEQFF.

The gene calls are TRBV5-1 and TRBJ2-5, with D possibly TRBD1 on 5 matching bases. Germline values: CDR1 SGHRS, CDR2 YFSETQ. There are 16 residues in the CDR3. V shed 0 bases and J shed 0 bases, with 12 bases lying between them. The CDR3 reads CASSLGGHRYQETQYF. As DNA, the CDR3 is TGCGCCAGCAGCTTGGGAGGACATAGGTACCAAGAGACCCAGTACTTC.

This clonotype appeared many times. The chain recombines TRBV29-1 with TRBJ1-4; D remains ambiguous. The germline V gene has CDR1 SQVTM and CDR2 ANQGSEA. The CDR3 sequence is 12 residues long. V gave up 4 bases and J gave up 8 bases, with 11 bases separating them. This CDR3 is CSVVDPGEKLFF. CDR3 coding DNA: TGCAGCGTTGTGGACCCGGGAGAAAAACTGTTTTTT.

With respect to this clonotype: A much larger clonotype is one base distant, so this may be a read error. The chain recombines TRBV7-2 with TRBJ2-2; unclear D gene. Trimming removed 4 bases at V and 1 base at J, with 4 bases between. This CDR3 spans 13 amino acids. CDR1 is SGHTA and CDR2 is FQGNSA in the germline V gene. Written as DNA, the CDR3 is TGTGCCAGCAGCTCGCTGAACACCGGGGAGCTGTTTTTT. It yields the protein CASSSLNTGELFF.

This clonotype came up a few times. The chain uses TRBV9 and TRBJ2-3, with a weak D call TRBD1 (6 bases). V lost 4 bases and J lost 4, with 16 bases in between. Germline assignment: CDR1 SGDLS and CDR2 YYNGEE. The CDR3 contains 15 residues. In DNA form, the CDR3 reads TGTGCCAGCAGCCCCCGGACAGCAATTCCAGATACGCAGTATTTT. This encodes CASSPRTAIPDTQYF.

This clonotype has only a few counts. The rearrangement links TRBV3-1 to TRBJ2-1, with 7 nucleotides matching TRBD2. V lost 4 bases and J lost 9; bases outside the gene matches: 12. CDR1 and CDR2 from the germline V gene are LGHDT and YNNKEL (reference sequence). The length of the CDR3 is 15 residues. The CDR3 coding sequence is TGTGCCAGCAGCCTGGCTAGCGGCCGTTTCGGTGAGCAGTTCTTC. Residues: CASSLASGRFGEQFF.

This clonotype was detected only a few times. The chain couples TRBV2 to TRBJ2-4; D tentatively reads TRBD1 or TRBD2 (5 bases each). Deletions cut 7 bases from V and 8 bases from J, with 9 bases between. The CDR3 is 11 amino acids. Germline lookup yields CDR1 SNHLY and CDR2 FYNNEI. CDR3 coding DNA: TGTGCCAGCACCCAGGGACACATTCAGTACTTC. It specifies CASTQGHIQYF.

CDR3 DNA sequence: TGTGCCAGCAGTTTAGCGTCGGGTCTTGGGGCTTTCTTT. Translating gives CASSLASGLGAFF. The chain has TRBV12-3 or TRBV12-4 and TRBJ1-1; D remains unclear. This CDR3 contains 13 residues. V was pared by 0 bases and J by 11 bases, with 13 bases between.

In this sample, this clonotype turned up a few times. This chain joins TRBV6-5 and TRBJ2-1, with no clear D. Germline CDR1 and CDR2: MNHEY and SVGAGI. The V end was cut by 7 bases, the J end by 11 bases, with 12 bases between. The CDR3 is 11 residues long. The CDR3 nucleotides are TGTGCCAGCAAGGTTGGGTCCCAGCAGTTCTTC. Its translation is CASKVGSQQFF.

The chain combines TRBV7-2 with TRBJ2-1; 9 positions agree with TRBD1. CDR3 length: 15 amino acids. Trimming at V came to 3 bases and at J to 2 bases, leaving 2 bases not matched to a gene. Germline loops: CDR1 SGHTA, CDR2 FQGNSA. The CDR3 sequence is CASSLDRGTYNEQFF. The CDR3, as DNA: TGTGCCAGCAGCTTGGACAGGGGAACCTACAATGAGCAGTTCTTC.

V gene TRBV3-1 combines with J gene TRBJ2-6, with D maybe TRBD1 (5 bases). V lost 5 bases, J lost 1 base, and 15 bases lay in between. The CDR3 length is 17 residues. Germline CDR1 reads LGHDT; CDR2 reads YNNKEL (reference sequence). The CDR3 here is CASSKRSGQSGANVLTF. Written as DNA, the CDR3 is TGTGCCAGCAGCAAAAGATCCGGACAATCTGGGGCCAACGTCCTGACTTTC.

J is TRBJ1-1 and V is TRBV27, with D unresolved. V lost 6 bases and J 5 bases, leaving 16 bases between the germline ends. The CDR3 contains 14 residues. CDR1 is MNHEY and CDR2 is SMNVEV in the germline V gene (reference sequence). The CDR3 region has the DNA TGTGCCAGCAGGTTGGGGAAAGGAGGAACTGAAGCTTTCTTT. This encodes CASRLGKGGTEAFF.

In this sample, this clonotype turned up a few times. This chain connects TRBV27 to TRBJ2-2, with D perhaps matching TRBD1 (5 bases). The germline CDR1 and CDR2 sequences are MNHEY and SMNVEV (reference sequence). V lost 8 bases to trimming and J lost 0 bases, with 10 bases between them. The CDR3 runs 14 residues. As DNA, the CDR3 is TGTGCCAGCGGGTGGGGCGCGAACACCGGGGAGCTGTTTTTT. This codes for CASGWGANTGELFF.

This clonotype occurred a few times. The J gene is TRBJ2-7, the V gene TRBV18; D ambiguous. Deletions cut 3 bases from V and 2 bases from J, with 8 bases between. Germline V gene data show CDR1 as KGHSH and CDR2 as LQKENI. The CDR3 loop spans 13 amino acids. The CDR3 here is CASSPVMTYEQYF. CDR3 DNA: TGTGCCAGCTCACCTGTCATGACCTACGAGCAGTACTTC.

This clonotype was detected a few times. This rearrangement joins TRBV12-3 or TRBV12-4 to TRBJ1-6, with D unclear. Trimming cost V 8 bases and J 9 bases, with 14 bases left between them. The CDR3 has 13 amino acids. CDR3 coding DNA: TGTGCCAGCCTTCTAAAGTCTGGTTCACCCCTCCACTTT. Residues: CASLLKSGSPLHF.